This entry features one TCR beta chain sequence. This sample was taken from a study of blood T cell repertoires in COVID-19. Study overall: COVID-19 samples from acute and convalescent phases originated in the United States, Italy and Spain. Sources were T cells, B-cell-depleted T cells, or PBMCs; the material itself was cDNA or gDNA.

CDR1 is WNHNN, CDR2 SYGVQD, per germline (reference sequence). The V and J ends lost 5 bases and 0 bases, in that order; junction bases with no gene match: 6. The CDR3 contains 16 residues. Original handling: Researchers report that nucleated cell counts were estimated from reference gene primer amplification. Data came from immunoSEQ multiplex PCR; TCRdb stores just in-frame clones and leaves some out. V, J and clone size are taken as reported in that table, and D and trimming were inferred from the DNA itself. The sample lists around 280,000 clones, around 87% seen once, with about 2.2% in the top ten.

Sequencing input: peripheral blood. This sequence joins TRBV10-1 and TRBJ2-1; 8 nucleotides line up with TRBD1. The clonotype comes from a woman in her twenties or thirties who had recovered from COVID-19. The DNA of the CDR3 is TGCGCCAGCAGTCGGACAGGGCCTAGCTCCTACAATGAGCAGTTCTTC. Its protein is CASSRTGPSSYNEQFF.